The source of this TCR beta chain is a study of blood T cells in healthy people across ages. Germline-derived CDR1 and CDR2 are SGHRS and YFSETQ. CDR3 length: 15 residues. The V segment lost 1 base and the J segment 4 bases; nucleotides outside the gene matches: 8. The second PCR ran about 6 to 12 cycles with a sample-barcoded 5' primer and J-beta primers. Each CDR3 protein gets one entry after TCRdb re-called the 5' RACE reads with MiXCR. The data show 1,500,000 or so distinct CDR3 sequences, 45% to 70% seen once. The study drew donors from healthy Caucasian individuals in Russia aged roughly 6 to 90.

This receptor was taken from a man younger than 30 in good health. The sample taken for sequencing was blood. The chain is built from TRBV5-1 and TRBJ2-7; 7 bases agree with TRBD1. The CDR3 here is CASSLQVTGLYEQYF. CDR3 nucleotides: TGCGCCAGCAGCTTGCAGGTGACAGGGCTTTACGAGCAGTACTTC.